A single T cell receptor beta chain is shown here with its context. Its antigen target is currently unknown. Within one base of it there is no much larger clone, and no base qualities were kept. TCRbeta CDR3 regions were amplified from genomic DNA using the immunoSEQ Assay, a bias-controlled multiplex PCR. The paper's data handling went like this. Within the assay, amplification of reference gene primers was used to estimate how many nucleated cells each sample contained. Sequence reads were collapsed and filtered to measure the absolute abundance of every unique TCRbeta CDR3 rearrangement. Productive Simpson clonality was computed per sample as the square root of Simpson's diversity index over productive rearrangements. The immuneACCESS repertoire file appears here via TCRdb, limited to in-frame rearrangements. These files lack a portion of the clones; in checked studies, under half of the deficit traces to unresolved V genes, and the cause of the others is not known. That table supplies the V and J calls and clone size; D and trimming were determined from the DNA. Recorded for this sample are about 150,000 clones; approximately 80% of them occurred a single time. In total, the top ten clones hold 25% to 30% of the sample.

Collaborating institutions collected whole blood in K2EDTA tubes following their own protocols. Collaborator samples were shipped for TCRbeta analysis as frozen whole blood, isolated PBMCs, or DNA extracted from either sample type. The sample originates from a study of blood T cell repertoires in COVID-19 (dated by TCRdb to about 2020). About the full investigation: The collaborator samples originated in the United States, Italy and Spain and spanned the acute and convalescent phases of COVID-19. Samples came from the ongoing ImmuneRACE study (first 160 participants) plus 1,254 subjects from 6 global collaborators. The material from the prospective study consisted of cDNA or gDNA derived from T cells, B-cell-depleted T cells, or PBMCs. A freely available public database, intended as a resource for researchers studying the immune response to SARS-CoV-2, is where the repertoires were released. HLA class I and class II types, where available, came from metadata supplied by the sample provider rather than from assay-based typing. Sample metadata almost always included a de-identified subject ID, COVID-19 status, age in years and sex. Deeply sampled blood TCRbeta repertoires from subjects exposed to, actively infected with, or recovered from COVID-19 were included in the dataset. General study outcomes and caveats: Clinical and demographic metadata were provided uncurated, with the amount varying by source and participant.

The germline V gene (reference sequence) sets CDR1 to MNHNY and CDR2 to SVGAGI. The CDR3 numbers 14 residues from cysteine through phenylalanine. CDR3 DNA only is kept here, 42 bases in frame from base 1. At the junction V is shortened by 5 bases and J by 6 bases; bases outside the gene matches: 4. The rearrangement combines TRBV6-6 with TRBJ1-5, with 10 bases aligning to TRBD1. The origin of this receptor is a woman aged 55-75 years with acute or convalescent COVID-19. Material: peripheral blood. The CDR3 loop reads CASSPGQGTQPQHF. The DNA reads as follows: TGTGCCAGCAGTCCGGGACAGGGGACTCAGCCCCAGCATTTT.